This is a list of T cell receptor beta chains from one sample in a study of cytomegalovirus exposure and HLA in healthy donors. Assay: immunoSEQ multiplex PCR; the TCRdb copy retains only in-frame clones and omits some. The sample has more than 30,000 clones; the top ten hold around 10%. What was sequenced was PBMCs. The origin of the receptors is a man aged 40-55 years in good health and CMV-seropositive. CDR3s include the opening cysteine and the closing phenylalanine or tryptophan. The D gene is left open where the match is weak.

TRBJ2-1,TRBD2,TRBV15,CATSTREKGNEQFF,TGTGCCACCAGCACGCGGGAGAAAGGCAATGAGCAGTTCTTC
TRBJ2-3,TRBD2,TRBV6-5,CATGLAGGPYTQYF,TGTGCCACGGGACTAGCGGGAGGGCCTTATACGCAGTATTTT
TRBJ2-7,TRBD1,TRBV5-1,CASRRDSTSYEQYF,TGCGCCAGCAGGAGGGACAGTACGTCCTACGAGCAGTACTTC
TRBJ2-7,NA,TRBV29-1,CSVALTSIYEQYF,TGCAGCGTTGCCCTGACAAGTATCTACGAGCAGTACTTC
TRBJ2-2,NA,TRBV30,CAWSTQGSTGELFF,TGTGCCTGGAGTACACAGGGAAGTACCGGGGAGCTGTTTTTT
TRBJ2-5,NA,TRBV18,CASSPKLGETQYF,TGTGCCAGCTCACCAAAACTAGGAGAGACCCAGTACTTC
TRBJ2-1,TRBD2,TRBV30,CAWSKGTTSYNEQFF,TGTGCCTGGAGTAAAGGGACTACCTCCTACAATGAGCAGTTCTTC
TRBJ1-1,TRBD1,TRBV7-9,CASSQGQVNEAFF,TGTGCCAGCAGCCAGGGACAGGTTAATGAAGCTTTCTTT
TRBJ2-1,NA,TRBV7-2,CASSLYGNEQFF,TGTGCCAGCAGCTTATACGGGAATGAGCAGTTCTTC
TRBJ2-7,TRBD1,TRBV11-2,CASSPRPEGGRNEQYF,TGTGCCAGCAGCCCAAGACCCGAAGGGGGCCGGAACGAGCAGTACTTC
TRBJ2-7,TRBD1,TRBV9,CASNRQGGAYEQYF,TGTGCCAGTAACCGACAGGGGGGAGCCTACGAGCAGTACTTC
TRBJ2-5,NA,TRBV19,CASSIDGFQETQYF,TGTGCCAGTAGTATAGACGGTTTCCAAGAGACCCAGTACTTC
TRBJ1-5,NA,TRBV5-8,CASKLQENSNQPQHF,TGTGCCAGCAAGTTACAGGAGAATAGCAATCAGCCCCAGCATTTT
TRBJ2-5,TRBD2,TRBV6-1,CASSTGGPQYF,TGTGCCAGCAGTACGGGGGGTCCCCAGTACTTC
TRBJ1-5,NA,TRBV6-5,CASSPGGDQPQHF,TGTGCCAGCAGCCCGGGGGGGGATCAGCCCCAACATTTT